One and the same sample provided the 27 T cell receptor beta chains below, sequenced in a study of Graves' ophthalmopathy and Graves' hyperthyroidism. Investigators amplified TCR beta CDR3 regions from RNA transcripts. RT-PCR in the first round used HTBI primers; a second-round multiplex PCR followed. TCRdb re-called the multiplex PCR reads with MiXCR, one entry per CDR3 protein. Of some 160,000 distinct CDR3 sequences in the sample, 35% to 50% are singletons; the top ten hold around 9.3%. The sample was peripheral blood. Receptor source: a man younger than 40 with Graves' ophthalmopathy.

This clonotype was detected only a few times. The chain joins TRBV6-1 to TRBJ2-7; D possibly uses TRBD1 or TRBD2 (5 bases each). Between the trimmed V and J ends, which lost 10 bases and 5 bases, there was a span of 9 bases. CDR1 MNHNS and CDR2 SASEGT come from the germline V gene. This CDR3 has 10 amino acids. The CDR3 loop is CAIGTHEQYF. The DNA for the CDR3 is TGTGCCATCGGGACGCACGAGCAGTACTTC.

As DNA, the CDR3 is TGTGCCAGCGGCAACCGTTTCGCCTCTGGGGCCAACGTCCTGACTTTC. Its translation: CASGNRFASGANVLTF. The chain employs TRBV27 and TRBJ2-6; the D is unclear. V gave up 8 bases and J gave up 0 bases, with 14 bases separating them. CDR3 length: 16 residues. Germline V gives CDR1 MNHEY, CDR2 SMNVEV (reference sequence).

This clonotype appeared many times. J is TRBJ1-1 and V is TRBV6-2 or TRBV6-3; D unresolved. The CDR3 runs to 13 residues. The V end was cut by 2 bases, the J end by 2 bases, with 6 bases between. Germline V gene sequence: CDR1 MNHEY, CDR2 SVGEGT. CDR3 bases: TGTGCCAGCAGTTACAGGATTAACACTGAAGCTTTCTTT. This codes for CASSYRINTEAFF.

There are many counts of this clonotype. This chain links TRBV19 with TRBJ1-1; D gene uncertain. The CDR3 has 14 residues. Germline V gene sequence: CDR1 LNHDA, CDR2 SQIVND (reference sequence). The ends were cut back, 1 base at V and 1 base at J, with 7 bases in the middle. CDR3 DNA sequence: TGTGCCAGTAGTATAGGGGGAGCGAACACTGAAGCTTTCTTT. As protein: CASSIGGANTEAFF.

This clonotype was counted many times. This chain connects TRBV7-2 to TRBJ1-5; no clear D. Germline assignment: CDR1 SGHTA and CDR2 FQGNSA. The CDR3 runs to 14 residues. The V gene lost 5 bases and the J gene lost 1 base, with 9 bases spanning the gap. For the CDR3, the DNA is TGTGCCAGCAGCAAATACGGCAGCAATCAGCCCCAGCATTTT. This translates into CASSKYGSNQPQHF.

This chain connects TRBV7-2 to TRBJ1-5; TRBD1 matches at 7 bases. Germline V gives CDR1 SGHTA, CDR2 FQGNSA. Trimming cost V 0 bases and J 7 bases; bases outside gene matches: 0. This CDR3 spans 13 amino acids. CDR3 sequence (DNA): TGTGCCAGCAGCTTAGCACAGGGGCAGCCCCAGCATTTT. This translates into CASSLAQGQPQHF.

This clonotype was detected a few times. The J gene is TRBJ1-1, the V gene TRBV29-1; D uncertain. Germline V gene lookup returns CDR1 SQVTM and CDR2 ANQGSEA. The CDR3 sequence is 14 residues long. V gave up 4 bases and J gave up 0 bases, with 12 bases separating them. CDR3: CSVAVVGMNTEAFF. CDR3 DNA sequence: TGCAGCGTTGCCGTGGTTGGGATGAACACTGAAGCTTTCTTT.

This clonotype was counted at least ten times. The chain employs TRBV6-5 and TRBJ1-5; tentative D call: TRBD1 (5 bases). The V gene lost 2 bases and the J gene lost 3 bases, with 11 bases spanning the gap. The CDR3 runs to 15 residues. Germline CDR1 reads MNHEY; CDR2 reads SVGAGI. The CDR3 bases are TGTGCCAGCAGTTACGGGGGAGCGCCCAATCAGCCCCAGCATTTT. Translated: CASSYGGAPNQPQHF.

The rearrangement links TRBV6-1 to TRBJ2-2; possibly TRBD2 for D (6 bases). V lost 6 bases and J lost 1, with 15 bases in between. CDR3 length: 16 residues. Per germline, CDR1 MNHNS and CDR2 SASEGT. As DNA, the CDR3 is TGTGCCAGCAGCACCGCCGGGACTGGGAACACCGGGGAGCTGTTTTTT. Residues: CASSTAGTGNTGELFF.

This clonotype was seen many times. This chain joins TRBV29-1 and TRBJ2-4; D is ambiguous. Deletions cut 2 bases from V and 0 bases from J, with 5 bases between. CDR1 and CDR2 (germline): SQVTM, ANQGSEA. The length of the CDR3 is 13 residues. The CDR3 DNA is TGCAGCGTTGAACATGAAGCCAAAAACATTCAGTACTTC. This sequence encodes CSVEHEAKNIQYF. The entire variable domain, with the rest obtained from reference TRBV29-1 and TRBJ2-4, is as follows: SAVISQKPSRDICQRGTSLTIQCQVDSQVTMMFWYRQQPGQSLTLIATANQGSEATYESGFVIDKFPISRPNLTFSTLTVSNMSPEDSSIYLCSVEHEAKNIQYFGAGTRLSVL.

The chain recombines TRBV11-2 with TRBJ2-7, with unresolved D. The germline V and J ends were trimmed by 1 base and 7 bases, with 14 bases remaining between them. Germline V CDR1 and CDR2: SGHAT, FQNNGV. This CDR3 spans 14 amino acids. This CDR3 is CASSLGRARWEQYF. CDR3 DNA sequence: TGTGCCAGCAGCTTAGGTCGGGCGAGGTGGGAGCAGTACTTC.

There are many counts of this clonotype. CDR3 in DNA: TGTGCCAGCAGACGGACTAGCGGGAGTGGGGAGCTGTTTTTT. This encodes CASRRTSGSGELFF. The chain recombines TRBV12-3 or TRBV12-4 with TRBJ2-2, with 13 bases aligning to TRBD2. Trimming removed 6 bases from V and 8 bases from J; junction bases left unmatched: 3. This CDR3 is built from 14 residues.

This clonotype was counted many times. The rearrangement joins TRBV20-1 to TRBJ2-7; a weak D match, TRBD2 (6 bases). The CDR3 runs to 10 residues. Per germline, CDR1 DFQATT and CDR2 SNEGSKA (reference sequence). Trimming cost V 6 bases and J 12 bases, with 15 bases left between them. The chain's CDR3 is CSATPGVGYF. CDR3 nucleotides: TGCAGTGCAACCCCGGGGGTTGGGTACTTC.

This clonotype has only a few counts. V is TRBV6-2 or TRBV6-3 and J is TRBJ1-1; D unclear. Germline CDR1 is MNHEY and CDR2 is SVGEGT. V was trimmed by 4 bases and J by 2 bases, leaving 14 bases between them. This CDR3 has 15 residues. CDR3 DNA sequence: TGTGCCAGCAGTTCGGTCGGAGGGCCCAACACTGAAGCTTTCTTT. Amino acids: CASSSVGGPNTEAFF.

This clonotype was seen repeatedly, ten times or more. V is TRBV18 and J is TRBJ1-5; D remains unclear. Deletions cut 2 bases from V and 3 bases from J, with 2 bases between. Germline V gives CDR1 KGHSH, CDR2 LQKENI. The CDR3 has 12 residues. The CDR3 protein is CASSPANQPQHF. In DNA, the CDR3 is TGTGCCAGCTCACCAGCCAATCAGCCCCAGCATTTT.

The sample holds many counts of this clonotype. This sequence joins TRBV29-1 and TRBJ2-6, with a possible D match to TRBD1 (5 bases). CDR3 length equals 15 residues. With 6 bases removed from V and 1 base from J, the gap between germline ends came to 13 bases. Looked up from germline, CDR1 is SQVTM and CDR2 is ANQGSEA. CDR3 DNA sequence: TGCAGCGTCGCAGGGTACCCATCTGGGGCCAACGTCCTGACTTTC. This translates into CSVAGYPSGANVLTF.

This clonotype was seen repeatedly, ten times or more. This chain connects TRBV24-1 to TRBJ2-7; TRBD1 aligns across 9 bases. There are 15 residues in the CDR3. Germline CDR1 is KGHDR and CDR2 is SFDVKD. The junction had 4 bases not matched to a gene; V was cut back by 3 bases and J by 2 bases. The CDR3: CATSDGTGTTYEQYF. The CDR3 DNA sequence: TGTGCCACCAGTGATGGGACAGGGACCACCTACGAGCAGTACTTC.

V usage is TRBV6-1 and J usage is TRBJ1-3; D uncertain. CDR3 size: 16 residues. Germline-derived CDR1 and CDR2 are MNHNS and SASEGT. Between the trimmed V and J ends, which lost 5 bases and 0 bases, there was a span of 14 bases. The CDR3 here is CASSLGSVNSGNTIYF. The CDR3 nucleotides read TGTGCCAGCAGTCTCGGCAGCGTTAACTCTGGAAACACCATATATTTT.

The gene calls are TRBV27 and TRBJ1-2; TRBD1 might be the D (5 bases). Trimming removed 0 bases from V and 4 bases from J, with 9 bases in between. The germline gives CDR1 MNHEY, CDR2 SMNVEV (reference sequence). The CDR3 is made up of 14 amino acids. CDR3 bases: TGTGCCAGCAGTTTATCGAACCAGGGCTATGGCTACACCTTC. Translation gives CASSLSNQGYGYTF.

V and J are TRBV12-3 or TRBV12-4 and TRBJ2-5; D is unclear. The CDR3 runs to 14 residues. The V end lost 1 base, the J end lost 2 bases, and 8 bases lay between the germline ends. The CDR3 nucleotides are TGTGCCAGCAGTTTAGAGCTGGTTCAAGAGACCCAGTACTTC. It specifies CASSLELVQETQYF.

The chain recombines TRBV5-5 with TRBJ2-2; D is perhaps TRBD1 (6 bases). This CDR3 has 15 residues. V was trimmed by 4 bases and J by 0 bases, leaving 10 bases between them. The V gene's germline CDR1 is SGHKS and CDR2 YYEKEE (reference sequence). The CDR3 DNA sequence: TGTGCCAGCAGCCTCCGACAGGCGAACACCGGGGAGCTGTTTTTT. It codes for CASSLRQANTGELFF.

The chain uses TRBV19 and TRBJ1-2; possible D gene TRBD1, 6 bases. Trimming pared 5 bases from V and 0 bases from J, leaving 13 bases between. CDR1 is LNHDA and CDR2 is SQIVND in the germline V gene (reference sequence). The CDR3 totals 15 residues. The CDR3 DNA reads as TGTGCCAGTAGTGTAACAGGGACCTCTAACTATGGCTACACCTTC. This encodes CASSVTGTSNYGYTF.

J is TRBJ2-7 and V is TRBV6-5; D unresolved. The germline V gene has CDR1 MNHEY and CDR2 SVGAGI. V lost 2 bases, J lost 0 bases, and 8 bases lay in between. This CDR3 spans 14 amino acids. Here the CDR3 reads CASSYLDSSYEQYF. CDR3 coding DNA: TGTGCCAGCAGTTACCTCGACTCCTCCTACGAGCAGTACTTC.

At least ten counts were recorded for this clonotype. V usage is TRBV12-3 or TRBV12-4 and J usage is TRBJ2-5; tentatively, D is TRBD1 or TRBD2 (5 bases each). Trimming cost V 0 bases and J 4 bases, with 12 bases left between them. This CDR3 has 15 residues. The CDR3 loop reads CASSLALSGRETQYF. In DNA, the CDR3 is TGTGCCAGCAGTTTAGCGCTATCAGGGAGAGAGACCCAGTACTTC.

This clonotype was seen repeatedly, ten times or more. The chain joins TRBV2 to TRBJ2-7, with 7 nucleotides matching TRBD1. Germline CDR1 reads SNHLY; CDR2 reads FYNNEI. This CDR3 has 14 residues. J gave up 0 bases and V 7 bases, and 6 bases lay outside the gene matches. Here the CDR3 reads CASIRQGSSYEQYF. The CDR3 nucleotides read TGTGCCAGCATTCGACAGGGAAGCTCCTACGAGCAGTACTTC.

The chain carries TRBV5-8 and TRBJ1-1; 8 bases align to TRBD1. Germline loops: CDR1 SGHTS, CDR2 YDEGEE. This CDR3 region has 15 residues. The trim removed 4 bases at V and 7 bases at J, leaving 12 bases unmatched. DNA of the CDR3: TGTGCCAGCAGCGACGGACAGGGCAAGGAGGTTGAAGCTTTCTTT. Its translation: CASSDGQGKEVEAFF.

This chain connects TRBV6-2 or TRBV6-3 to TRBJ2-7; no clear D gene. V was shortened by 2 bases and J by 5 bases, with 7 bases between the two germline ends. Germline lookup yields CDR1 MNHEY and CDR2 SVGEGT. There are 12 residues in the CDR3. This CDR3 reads CASSYGSNEQYF. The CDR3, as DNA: TGTGCCAGCAGTTACGGATCGAACGAGCAGTACTTC.